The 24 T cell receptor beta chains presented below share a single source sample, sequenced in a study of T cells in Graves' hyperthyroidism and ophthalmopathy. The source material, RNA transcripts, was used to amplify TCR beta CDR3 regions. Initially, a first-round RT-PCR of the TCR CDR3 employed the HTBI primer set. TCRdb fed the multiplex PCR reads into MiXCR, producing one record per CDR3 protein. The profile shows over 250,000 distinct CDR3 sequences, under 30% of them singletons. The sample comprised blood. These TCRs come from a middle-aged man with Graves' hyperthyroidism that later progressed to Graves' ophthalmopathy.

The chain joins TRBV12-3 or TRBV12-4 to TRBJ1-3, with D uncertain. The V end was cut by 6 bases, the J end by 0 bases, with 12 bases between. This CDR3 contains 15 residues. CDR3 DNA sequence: TGTGCCAGCAGGCCGGACGATAGCTCTGGAAACACCATATATTTT. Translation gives CASRPDDSSGNTIYF.

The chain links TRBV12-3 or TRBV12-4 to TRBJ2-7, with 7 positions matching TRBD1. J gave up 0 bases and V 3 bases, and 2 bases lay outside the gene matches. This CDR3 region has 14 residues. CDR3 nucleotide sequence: TGTGCCAGCAGTTTGGGACAGCACTCCTACGAGCAGTACTTC. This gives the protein CASSLGQHSYEQYF.

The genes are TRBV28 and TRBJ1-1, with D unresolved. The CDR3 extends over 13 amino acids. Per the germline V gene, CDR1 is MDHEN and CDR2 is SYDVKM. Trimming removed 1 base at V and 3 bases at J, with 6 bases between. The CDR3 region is CASSLFTHTEAFF. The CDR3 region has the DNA TGTGCCAGCAGTTTATTTACCCACACTGAAGCTTTCTTT.

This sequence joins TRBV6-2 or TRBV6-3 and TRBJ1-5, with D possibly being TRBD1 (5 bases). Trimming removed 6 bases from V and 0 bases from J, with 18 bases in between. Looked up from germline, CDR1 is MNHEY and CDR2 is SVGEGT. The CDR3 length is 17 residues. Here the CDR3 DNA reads TGTGCCAGCAGGTCAATGGGAGGGGAGTATAGCAATCAGCCCCAGCATTTT. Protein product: CASRSMGGEYSNQPQHF.

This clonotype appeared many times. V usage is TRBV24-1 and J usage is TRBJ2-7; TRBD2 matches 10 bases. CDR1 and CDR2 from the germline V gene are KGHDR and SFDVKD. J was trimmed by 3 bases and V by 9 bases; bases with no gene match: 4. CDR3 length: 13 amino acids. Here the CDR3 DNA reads TGTGCCACCCGAGCGGGAGGGGGCTACGAGCAGTACTTC. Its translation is CATRAGGGYEQYF.

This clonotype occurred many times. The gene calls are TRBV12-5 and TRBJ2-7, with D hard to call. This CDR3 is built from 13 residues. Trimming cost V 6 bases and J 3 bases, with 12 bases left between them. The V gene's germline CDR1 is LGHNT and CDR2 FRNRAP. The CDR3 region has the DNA TGTGCTAGTGGCTCGACGGCTAACTACGAGCAGTACTTC. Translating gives CASGSTANYEQYF. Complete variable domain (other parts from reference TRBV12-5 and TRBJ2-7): DARVTQTPRHKVTEMGQEVTMRCQPILGHNTVFWYRQTMMQGLELLAYFRNRAPLDDSGMPKDRFSAEMPDATLATLKIQPSEPRDSAVYFCASGSTANYEQYFGPGTRLTVT.

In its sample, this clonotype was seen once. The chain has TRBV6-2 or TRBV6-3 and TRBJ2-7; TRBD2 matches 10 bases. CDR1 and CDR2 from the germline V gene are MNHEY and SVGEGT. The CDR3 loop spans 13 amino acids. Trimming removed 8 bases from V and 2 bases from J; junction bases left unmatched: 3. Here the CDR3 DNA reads TGTGCCAGCGGGACTAGCGAGACCTACGAGCAGTACTTC. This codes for CASGTSETYEQYF.

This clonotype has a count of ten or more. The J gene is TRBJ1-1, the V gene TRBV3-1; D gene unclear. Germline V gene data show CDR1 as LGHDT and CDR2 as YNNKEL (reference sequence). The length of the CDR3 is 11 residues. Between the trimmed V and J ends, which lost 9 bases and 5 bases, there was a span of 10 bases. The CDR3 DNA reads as TGTGCCAGTAGTCAAGGGACTGAAGCTTTCTTT. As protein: CASSQGTEAFF.

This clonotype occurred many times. For the CDR3, the DNA is TGTGCCAGCAGCCAAGCAGGGGGACGGGGAGAGACCCAGTACTTC. Its translation: CASSQAGGRGETQYF. The chain has TRBV4-2 and TRBJ2-5; 7 nucleotides agree with TRBD1. J lost 4 bases, V lost 1 base, and 6 bases had no gene match. Per the germline V gene, CDR1 is LGHNA and CDR2 is YNFKEQ. The CDR3 covers 15 residues.

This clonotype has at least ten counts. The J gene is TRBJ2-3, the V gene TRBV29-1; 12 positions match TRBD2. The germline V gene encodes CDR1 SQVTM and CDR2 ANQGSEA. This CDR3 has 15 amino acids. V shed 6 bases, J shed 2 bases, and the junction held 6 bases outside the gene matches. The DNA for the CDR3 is TGCAGCGTCGGAGGACTAGCGGGACCCACAGATACGCAGTATTTT. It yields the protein CSVGGLAGPTDTQYF.

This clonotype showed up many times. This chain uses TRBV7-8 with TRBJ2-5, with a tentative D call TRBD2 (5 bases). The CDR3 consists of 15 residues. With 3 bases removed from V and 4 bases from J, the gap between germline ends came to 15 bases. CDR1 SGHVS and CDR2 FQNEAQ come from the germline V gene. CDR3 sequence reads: CASSFLPGRGETQYF. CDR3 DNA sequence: TGTGCCAGCAGCTTCCTCCCGGGTCGGGGAGAGACCCAGTACTTC.

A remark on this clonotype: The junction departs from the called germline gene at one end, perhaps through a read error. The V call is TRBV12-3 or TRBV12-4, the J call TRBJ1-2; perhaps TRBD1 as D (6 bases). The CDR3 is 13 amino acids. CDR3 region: CASRTGRNYGHTF. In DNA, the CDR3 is TGTGCCAGCAGGACAGGTCGGAACTATGGCCACACCTTC.

CDR3 nucleotide sequence: TGTGCCATCAGTGAACAGGGGAAAACCTACGAGCAGTACTTC. Its protein is CAISEQGKTYEQYF. This chain links TRBV10-3 with TRBJ2-7; the match to TRBD1 covers 7 bases. The CDR3 consists of 14 residues. Germline CDR1 reads ENHRY; CDR2 reads SYGVKD. V shed 3 bases and J 2 bases; nucleotides not matched to a gene: 4.

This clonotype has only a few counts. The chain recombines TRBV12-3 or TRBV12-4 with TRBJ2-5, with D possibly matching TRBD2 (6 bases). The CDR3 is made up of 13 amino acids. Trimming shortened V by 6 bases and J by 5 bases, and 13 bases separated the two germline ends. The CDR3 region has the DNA TGTGCCAGCAGGCTGGCAGGGAGGGAGACCCAGTACTTC. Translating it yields CASRLAGRETQYF.

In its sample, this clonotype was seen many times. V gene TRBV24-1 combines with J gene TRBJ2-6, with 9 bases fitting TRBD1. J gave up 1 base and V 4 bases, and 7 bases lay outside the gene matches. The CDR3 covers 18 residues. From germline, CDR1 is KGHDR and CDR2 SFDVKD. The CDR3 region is CATSDRTGVGSGANVLTF. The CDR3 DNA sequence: TGTGCCACCAGTGACCGGACAGGGGTGGGGTCTGGGGCCAACGTCCTGACTTTC.

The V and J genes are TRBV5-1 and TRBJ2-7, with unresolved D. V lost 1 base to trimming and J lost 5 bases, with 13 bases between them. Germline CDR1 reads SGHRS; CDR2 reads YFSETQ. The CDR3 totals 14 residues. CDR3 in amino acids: CASSLKSPVHEQYF. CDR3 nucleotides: TGCGCCAGCAGCTTGAAATCACCTGTCCACGAGCAGTACTTC.

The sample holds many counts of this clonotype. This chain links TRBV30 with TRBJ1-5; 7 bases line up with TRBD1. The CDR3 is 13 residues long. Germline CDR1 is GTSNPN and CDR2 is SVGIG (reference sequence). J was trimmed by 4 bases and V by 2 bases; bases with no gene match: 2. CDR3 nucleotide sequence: TGTGCCTGGAGTAAGACAGGGAATCAGCCCCAGCATTTT. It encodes CAWSKTGNQPQHF.

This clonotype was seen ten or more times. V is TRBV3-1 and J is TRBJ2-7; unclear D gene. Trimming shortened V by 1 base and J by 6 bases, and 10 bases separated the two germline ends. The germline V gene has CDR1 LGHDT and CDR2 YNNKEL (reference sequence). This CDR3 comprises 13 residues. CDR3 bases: TGTGCCAGCAGCCAAGTCTCTAGTATCGAGCAGTACTTC. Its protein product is CASSQVSSIEQYF.

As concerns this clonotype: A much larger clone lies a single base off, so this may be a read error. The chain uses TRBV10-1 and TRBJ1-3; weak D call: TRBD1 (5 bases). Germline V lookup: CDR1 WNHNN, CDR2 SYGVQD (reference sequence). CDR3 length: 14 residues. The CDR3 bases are TGCGCCAGCAGTGCCCCAGGGCCTGGAAACACCAAATATTTT. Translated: CASSAPGPGNTKYF.

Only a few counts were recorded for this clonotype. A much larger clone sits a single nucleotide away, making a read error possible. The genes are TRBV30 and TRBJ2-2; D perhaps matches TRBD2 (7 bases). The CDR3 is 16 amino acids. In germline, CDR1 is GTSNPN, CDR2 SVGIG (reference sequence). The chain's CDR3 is CAWSSRGGGSTGEPFF. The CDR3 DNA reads TGTGCCTGGAGTTCCCGGGGAGGGGGTAGCACCGGGGAGCCGTTTTTT.

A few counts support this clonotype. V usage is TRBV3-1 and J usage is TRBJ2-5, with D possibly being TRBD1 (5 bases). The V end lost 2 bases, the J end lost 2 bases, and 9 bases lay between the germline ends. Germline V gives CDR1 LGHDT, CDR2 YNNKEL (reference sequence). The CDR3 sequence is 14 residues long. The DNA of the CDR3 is TGTGCCAGCAGCCAAAGACAGATTCAAGAGACCCAGTACTTC. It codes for CASSQRQIQETQYF.

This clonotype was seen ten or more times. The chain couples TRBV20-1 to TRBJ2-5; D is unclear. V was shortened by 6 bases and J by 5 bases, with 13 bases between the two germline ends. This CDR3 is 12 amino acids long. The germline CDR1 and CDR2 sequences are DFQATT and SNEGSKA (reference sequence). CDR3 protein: CSAFPWGETQYF. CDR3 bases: TGCAGTGCCTTCCCCTGGGGTGAGACCCAGTACTTC.

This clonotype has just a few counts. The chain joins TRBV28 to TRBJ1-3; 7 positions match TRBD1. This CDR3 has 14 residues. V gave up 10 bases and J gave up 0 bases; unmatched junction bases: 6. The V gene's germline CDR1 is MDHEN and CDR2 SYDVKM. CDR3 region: CATRQGYSGNTIYF. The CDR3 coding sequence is TGTGCCACCCGACAGGGATACTCTGGAAACACCATATATTTT. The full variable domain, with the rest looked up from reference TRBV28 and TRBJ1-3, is DVKVTQSSRYLVKRTGEKVFLECVQDMDHENMFWYRQDPGLGLRLIYFSYDVKMKEKGDIPEGYSVSREKKERFSLILESASTNQTSMYLCATRQGYSGNTIYFGEGSWLTVV.

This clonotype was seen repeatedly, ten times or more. The CDR3 spells CASSEWTSGANVLTF. The CDR3 nucleotides read TGTGCCAGCAGTGAATGGACCTCTGGGGCCAACGTCCTGACTTTC. The chain carries TRBV6-1 and TRBJ2-6; D is uncertain. The CDR3 sequence is 15 residues long. Germline CDR1 and CDR2: MNHNS and SASEGT. V was trimmed by 2 bases and J by 0 bases, leaving 5 bases between them.